The 5 T cell receptor beta chains presented below share a single source sample, sequenced in a study of blood T cell repertoires in COVID-19. Produced via immunoSEQ multiplex PCR; TCRdb's table is partial and in-frame only. The sample carries 150,000 to 200,000 clones, 80% recorded once. Sequencing input: PBMCs or T cells enriched from blood (not recorded which). The receptors stem from a man aged 40-50 years who had recovered from COVID-19.

The chain uses TRBV5-4 and TRBJ1-2, with D possibly being TRBD1 (6 bases). CDR1 and CDR2 from the germline V gene are SGHNT and YYREEE (reference sequence). V was cut by 2 bases and J by 7 bases, with 12 bases left in between. The CDR3 consists of 13 residues. CDR3 amino acids: CASSLTGNPGYTF. The CDR3 DNA follows: TGTGCCAGCAGCTTAACAGGGAACCCTGGCTACACCTTC.

This clone turned up a few times. The V and J genes are TRBV7-2 and TRBJ1-2; maybe TRBD1 (5 bases). Trimming took 5 bases from V and 8 from J, leaving 18 bases between them. Germline CDR1 is SGHTA and CDR2 is FQGNSA. The CDR3 is made up of 14 amino acids. CDR3 residues: CASSGRGLIQGYTF. The CDR3 DNA follows: TGTGCCAGCAGCGGTAGGGGCCTTATTCAGGGCTACACCTTC.

The rearrangement joins TRBV2 to TRBJ2-2; 8 positions match TRBD2. Germline values: CDR1 SNHLY, CDR2 FYNNEI. Trimming took 5 bases from V and 5 from J; bases not matched to a gene: 10. CDR3 length: 16 residues. CDR3 sequence reads: CASSQRGGGLTGELFF. The CDR3, as DNA: TGTGCCAGCAGTCAACGAGGCGGGGGGCTTACCGGGGAGCTGTTTTTT.

This clone has just a few counts. The chain has TRBV5-1 and TRBJ2-3; 14 bases match TRBD2. V lost 6 bases and J lost 9; bases outside the gene matches: 12. Germline CDR1 SGHRS, CDR2 YFSETQ. The CDR3 runs 16 residues. This chain's CDR3 is CASTPTSGGGSMTQYF. In DNA, the CDR3 is TGCGCCAGCACCCCGACTAGCGGGGGGGGATCAATGACGCAGTATTTT.

This clone was observed a handful of times. V and J are TRBV5-6 and TRBJ1-1; perhaps TRBD1 as D (6 bases). Trimming removed 0 bases from V and 5 bases from J, with 11 bases in between. The germline V gene encodes CDR1 SGHDT and CDR2 YYEEEE. The CDR3 contains 14 residues. The CDR3, as DNA: TGTGCCAGCAGCTTGGGTAGGGGGATGACTGAAGCTTTCTTT. As protein: CASSLGRGMTEAFF.